These 12 T cell receptor beta chains originate from one sample sequenced in a study of T cells in Graves' hyperthyroidism and ophthalmopathy. TCR beta CDR3 regions were amplified from RNA. Initially, a first-round RT-PCR of the TCR CDR3 employed the HTBI primer set. MiXCR, applied by TCRdb to the multiplex PCR reads, yields one record per CDR3 protein. The top ten hold about 11% of the sample, which has hundreds of thousands of distinct CDR3 sequences, roughly a quarter seen once. The source material was blood. The receptors were sampled from a woman aged 25 to 39 with Graves' ophthalmopathy.

The table lists this clonotype with many counts. V is TRBV4-1 and J is TRBJ1-2; D uncertain. The CDR3 is 14 amino acids. Per germline, CDR1 MGHRA and CDR2 YSYEKL. The germline V and J ends were trimmed by 1 base and 2 bases, with 8 bases remaining between them. CDR3 amino acids: CASSQGRLNYGYTF. The CDR3 bases are TGCGCCAGCAGCCAAGGAAGGCTAAACTATGGCTACACCTTC.

This clonotype appeared many times. CDR3 sequence: CASSQTVVTRGYTF. The DNA for the CDR3 is TGTGCCAGCAGCCAGACAGTAGTTACGCGTGGCTACACCTTC. This chain connects TRBV28 to TRBJ1-2, with a tentative D call TRBD1 (5 bases). The CDR3 contains 14 residues. Trimming took off 6 bases at V and 7 bases at J, with 18 bases between the two ends. Germline CDR1 and CDR2: MDHEN and SYDVKM.

The chain uses TRBV4-1 and TRBJ1-2; D is unclear. There are 14 residues in the CDR3. V lost 2 bases and J 5 bases, leaving 12 bases between the germline ends. Germline V gene lookup returns CDR1 MGHRA and CDR2 YSYEKL. In DNA form, the CDR3 reads TGCGCCAGCAGCCAAACAAGGGATGGGTATGGCTACACCTTC. It is translated as CASSQTRDGYGYTF.

In its sample, this clonotype was seen many times. The chain is built from TRBV12-3 or TRBV12-4 and TRBJ2-2; D unclear. The ends were cut back, 1 base at V and 3 bases at J, with 6 bases in the middle. The CDR3 spans 14 residues. CDR3 in DNA: TGTGCCAGCAGTTTAGACTCTTACACCGGGGAGCTGTTTTTT. Translated: CASSLDSYTGELFF.

The sample holds one count of this clonotype. The rearrangement joins TRBV2 to TRBJ1-2; no clear D gene. The CDR3 is 13 residues long. Per germline, CDR1 SNHLY and CDR2 FYNNEI. Trimming took off 3 bases at V and 4 bases at J, with 9 bases between the two ends. The CDR3 loop is CASSDYSSYGYTF. The CDR3 coding sequence is TGTGCCAGCAGTGATTACAGTTCCTATGGCTACACCTTC. The entire variable domain, with the rest obtained from reference TRBV2 and TRBJ1-2, is as follows: EPEVTQTPSHQVTQMGQEVILRCVPISNHLYFYWYRQILGQKVEFLVSFYNNEISEKSEIFDDQFSVERPDGSNFTLKIRSTKLEDSAMYFCASSDYSSYGYTFGSGTRLTVV.

J is TRBJ2-7 and V is TRBV6-5; 11 bases map to TRBD2. The CDR3 totals 15 residues. V lost 4 bases, J lost 4 bases, and 6 bases stayed unmatched. Germline CDR1 MNHEY, CDR2 SVGAGI. CDR3 protein: CASSFTSGSIYEQYF. Here the CDR3 DNA reads TGTGCCAGCAGTTTCACTAGCGGGAGTATTTACGAGCAGTACTTC.

This clonotype was recorded only once. This chain uses TRBV3-1 with TRBJ2-7; D remains unclear. Germline CDR1 LGHDT, CDR2 YNNKEL (reference sequence). The CDR3 is made up of 15 amino acids. Trimming removed 3 bases from V and 0 bases from J, with 12 bases in between. The CDR3 sequence is CASSQAVGYSYEQYF. In DNA form, the CDR3 reads TGTGCCAGCAGCCAGGCGGTTGGGTACTCCTACGAGCAGTACTTC.

This clonotype was observed many times. The chain links TRBV10-3 to TRBJ2-5; D not resolved. CDR3 length: 15 residues. Germline V gene lookup returns CDR1 ENHRY and CDR2 SYGVKD. Trimming pared 8 bases from V and 2 bases from J, leaving 18 bases between. CDR3 amino acids: CAIADTRQAQETQYF. The CDR3 DNA follows: TGTGCCATCGCCGATACACGACAAGCACAAGAGACCCAGTACTTC.

This clonotype was counted ten times or more. This sequence joins TRBV9 and TRBJ1-2; D remains unclear. The germline V gene encodes CDR1 SGDLS and CDR2 YYNGEE. Between the trimmed V and J ends, which lost 7 bases and 4 bases, there was a span of 14 bases. The CDR3 has 13 residues. Written as DNA, the CDR3 is TGTGCCAGCCCCCAGTGGCTTAGCTATGGCTACACCTTC. This encodes CASPQWLSYGYTF.

The chain uses TRBV2 and TRBJ2-6, with D possibly matching TRBD2 (6 bases). CDR1 and CDR2 from the germline V gene are SNHLY and FYNNEI. This CDR3 has 16 residues. The V end lost 3 bases, the J end lost 1 base, and 10 bases lay between the germline ends. The DNA for the CDR3 is TGTGCCAGCAGTGAGACCGGGGGATCTGGGGCCAACGTCCTGACTTTC. It is translated as CASSETGGSGANVLTF.

This sequence joins TRBV5-1 and TRBJ2-2; no reliable D call. V gave up 10 bases and J gave up 4 bases, with 14 bases separating them. In germline, CDR1 is SGHRS, CDR2 YFSETQ. The CDR3 is 13 amino acids. CDR3: CAARPGLTGELFF. The CDR3 DNA sequence: TGCGCCGCGAGACCCGGCCTCACCGGGGAGCTGTTTTTT.

This clonotype occurred many times. The rearrangement links TRBV27 to TRBJ1-2; TRBD1 matches at 9 bases. The CDR3 loop spans 15 amino acids. The ends lost 6 bases at V and 6 bases at J; junction bases unmatched: 11. Germline loops: CDR1 MNHEY, CDR2 SMNVEV (reference sequence). CDR3 amino acids: CASSDGTGGAHGYTF. The CDR3 region has the DNA TGTGCCAGCAGCGACGGAACAGGGGGCGCCCATGGCTACACCTTC.